The present entry profiles one T cell receptor (beta chain) with its context. The sample comes from a study of T-cell memory formation after mild COVID-19. Germline CDR1 and CDR2: SSHAT and FNYEAQ (reference sequence). The germline V and J ends were trimmed by 4 bases and 1 base, with 6 bases remaining between them. This CDR3 has 13 residues. TCRdb reprocessed the 5' RACE reads via MiXCR and lists one record per CDR3 protein. The sample lists 180,000 or so distinct CDR3 sequences; around 10% were seen once. The TCR was taken from a man between 18 and 35 years old who had mild COVID-19 (a few samples of this study predate the infection). Cell type and time point are not known. The source material was PBMCs or a T cell subset sorted from them (not recorded which). The chain links TRBV7-7 to TRBJ2-3; D ambiguous. The CDR3 DNA sequence: TGTGCCAGCAGCTCCCTCGGCACAGATACGCAGTATTTT. This codes for CASSSLGTDTQYF.